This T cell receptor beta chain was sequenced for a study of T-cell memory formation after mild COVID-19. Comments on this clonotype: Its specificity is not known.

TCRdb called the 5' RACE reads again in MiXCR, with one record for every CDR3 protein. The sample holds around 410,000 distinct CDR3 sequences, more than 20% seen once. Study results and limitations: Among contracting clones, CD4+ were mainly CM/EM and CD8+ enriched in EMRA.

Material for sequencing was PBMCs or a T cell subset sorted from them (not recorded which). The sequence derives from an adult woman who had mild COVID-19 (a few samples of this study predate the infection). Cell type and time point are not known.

The CDR3 DNA reads TGTGCCAGCACCCAAGGAGAGGGAGGCACAGATACGCAGTATTTT. Translating gives CASTQGEGGTDTQYF. The gene calls are TRBV12-3 or TRBV12-4 and TRBJ2-3; D might be TRBD2 (5 bases). V was pared by 7 bases and J by 1 base, with 15 bases between. The CDR3 length is 15 residues.